Many counts were recorded for the clone carrying this TCR beta chain. Antigen specificity is unknown. The germline gives CDR1 DFQATT, CDR2 SNEGSKA (reference sequence). This CDR3 is 15 amino acids long. Trimming at V came to 3 bases and at J to 2 bases, leaving 4 bases not matched to a gene. The data originate from a study of identical twins' blood T cells. The study, taken as a whole, reports: Each donor's most abundant TCRbeta clonotypes shared more CDR3 sequences with her twin than unrelated donors. Twin repertoire similarity may partly reflect shared environment.

TCRdb reanalysed the 5' RACE reads using MiXCR and keeps one entry per CDR3 protein. The sample carries roughly 340,000 distinct CDR3 sequences, about 28% recorded once. Sequenced input: PBMCs. The source is a woman aged 18-55 years in good health. The gene calls are TRBV20-1 and TRBJ2-2, with TRBD2 matching 9 bases. CDR3 nucleotide sequence: TGCAGTGCTAGGCGACTAGCGGCTAACACCGGGGAGCTGTTTTTT. Amino acids: CSARRLAANTGELFF.